This paragraph reports one T cell receptor beta chain. The sample originates from a study of primary melanoma T cells and metastatic recurrence. V lost 0 bases and J lost 7, with 13 bases in between. The germline CDR1 and CDR2 sequences are KGHSH and LQKENI. CDR3 length equals 16 residues. This table comes from immunoSEQ multiplex PCR, and its TCRdb copy is limited to in-frame clones, with some not included. The sample shows roughly 100 clones, 60% to 85% of them seen only once. Sequenced: melanoma tumor tissue. This chain connects TRBV18 to TRBJ1-6, with D maybe TRBD1 (6 bases). The source is a human donor with melanoma. CDR3 sequence reads: CASSPPRGRGNSPLHF. The CDR3, as DNA: TGTGCCAGCTCACCACCGAGGGGAAGGGGGAATTCACCCCTCCACTTT.